This record covers a single TCR beta chain. Its antigen remains unidentified. This may be a read error: a much more frequent sequence differs by one nucleotide. For the second PCR, which ran for about 7 to 11 cycles, a sample-barcoded 5' primer and a J-beta primer mix were used. From the 5' RACE reads, TCRdb called clonotypes with MiXCR, one entry per CDR3 protein. Of 850,000 to 950,000 distinct CDR3 sequences in the sample, about 30% were seen once. The study drew donors from healthy Caucasian individuals in Russia aged roughly 6 to 90. The sample is drawn from a study of blood T cells in healthy people across ages. Findings and caveats of the study: Diversity of TCR beta correlated strongly with naive T cell percentage.

This receptor was obtained from an elderly woman in good health. What was sequenced was blood.

The CDR3: CANSSAGLLGETQYF. The CDR3, as DNA: TGTGCCAACAGCTCTGCGGGACTGCTTGGTGAGACCCAGTACTTC. This chain joins TRBV7-9 and TRBJ2-5; D possibly corresponds to TRBD2 (6 bases). This CDR3 contains 15 residues. Germline CDR1 and CDR2: SEHNR and FQNEAQ (reference sequence).